This T cell receptor (beta chain) was observed in a study of T cell repertoires in cytomegalovirus infection. Turning to the study itself: Based on public TCR beta signatures, there were indications of CMV infection and of a matching HLA type.

Notes on this clonotype: Antigen unknown.

The study's findings and limits: The cumulative frequency of public TCR beta families identified carriers of CMV plus the relevant HLA.

Germline V lookup: CDR1 SGDLS, CDR2 YYNGEE. There are 15 residues in the CDR3. V lost 3 bases to trimming and J lost 0 bases, with 9 bases between them. Each CDR3 protein is one row after TCRdb ran MiXCR on the reads. This table has about 890,000 distinct CDR3 sequences, roughly 31% appearing once. The receptor's source is a human donor in good health (CMV status not recorded). Some clones in this sample may be carry-over from other donors' samples. Source: cultured CD8+ T cells from PBMCs, taken from culture after CMV antigen stimulation. This chain joins TRBV9 and TRBJ1-4, with unresolved D. CDR3 in amino acids: CASSAWGSTNEKLFF. CDR3 DNA: TGTGCCAGCAGCGCTTGGGGTTCAACTAATGAAAAACTGTTTTTT.